A single sample gave rise to the 15 T cell receptor beta chains below, sequenced in a study of shared clonotypes between healthy human individuals (dated by TCRdb to 2018 to 2021). Library method: the immunoSEQ multiplex PCR assay. Held by TCRdb, this immuneACCESS table contains in-frame sequences only and omits some clones. Under half of the omission traces to an unresolved V gene where checked; the cause of the rest is unknown. Across this sample there are about 520,000 clones, with roughly 95% seen only once. Of the sample, around 0.067% falls within the top ten clones. Sequenced material: naive CD4+ T cells sorted from blood. Per the publication, the cell subset or site label means: CD45RA+ positively selected. The receptor source for this set is a woman aged 30 to 39 in good health.

This clone was counted once. The V gene is TRBV15, the J gene TRBJ2-7, with TRBD2 matching over 13 bases. Germline V lookup: CDR1 LNHNV, CDR2 YYDKDF (reference sequence). The V segment lost 5 bases and the J segment 3 bases; nucleotides outside the gene matches: 7. This CDR3 spans 16 amino acids. CDR3 coding DNA: TGTGCCACCAGCCGGACTAGCGGGAGATCCTTCTACGAGCAGTACTTC. Its protein is CATSRTSGRSFYEQYF.

The V and J genes are TRBV7-9 and TRBJ2-7, with a possible D match to TRBD1 (6 bases). The germline V and J ends were trimmed by 1 base and 0 bases, with 10 bases remaining between them. CDR1 is SEHNR, CDR2 FQNEAQ, per germline (reference sequence). The CDR3 has 15 amino acids. The CDR3 loop reads CASSLGEDSSYEQYF. The CDR3 nucleotides read TGTGCCAGCAGCTTAGGCGAGGACAGCTCCTACGAGCAGTACTTC.

The count of this clone is one. This chain links TRBV5-1 with TRBJ2-7, with TRBD2 identical over 10 bases. Per the germline V gene, CDR1 is SGHRS and CDR2 is YFSETQ. V shed 4 bases, J shed 7 bases, and the junction held 11 bases outside the gene matches. This CDR3 spans 15 amino acids. CDR3: CASSPLAGAYNEQYF. CDR3 DNA: TGCGCCAGCAGCCCCCTAGCGGGAGCCTACAATGAGCAGTACTTC.

The V gene is TRBV10-1, the J gene TRBJ2-7; D uncertain. The germline CDR1 and CDR2 sequences are WNHNN and SYGVQD (reference sequence). The CDR3 is made up of 14 amino acids. V was pared by 2 bases and J by 2 bases, with 10 bases between. The CDR3 loop reads CASSEGQPPYEQYF. The CDR3, as DNA: TGCGCCAGCAGTGAGGGCCAGCCCCCCTACGAGCAGTACTTC.

This rearrangement joins TRBV5-1 to TRBJ2-1; D is undetermined. This CDR3 contains 14 residues. The ends were cut back, 4 bases at V and 0 bases at J, with 8 bases in the middle. CDR1 and CDR2 from the germline V gene are SGHRS and YFSETQ. CDR3 loop: CASSIQSSYNEQFF. DNA for the CDR3: TGCGCCAGCAGCATACAGAGCTCCTACAATGAGCAGTTCTTC. The full variable domain, with the rest looked up from reference TRBV5-1 and TRBJ2-1, is KAGVTQTPRYLIKTRGQQVTLSCSPISGHRSVSWYQQTPGQGLQFLFEYFSETQRNKGNFPGRFSGRQFSNSRSEMNVSTLELGDSALYLCASSIQSSYNEQFFGPGTRLTVL.

The chain combines TRBV5-1 with TRBJ2-7, with 11 bases identical to TRBD2. Germline V gene sequence: CDR1 SGHRS, CDR2 YFSETQ. The ends lost 0 bases at V and 3 bases at J; junction bases unmatched: 2. CDR3 length equals 15 residues. Here the CDR3 DNA reads TGCGCCAGCAGCTTGGATCTAGCGGGGGGCTACGAGCAGTACTTC. Translated: CASSLDLAGGYEQYF.

The rearrangement joins TRBV29-1 to TRBJ2-5, with D tentatively TRBD2 (7 bases). V was cut by 4 bases and J by 5 bases, with 14 bases left in between. Germline loops: CDR1 SQVTM, CDR2 ANQGSEA. The CDR3 totals 13 residues. The CDR3 here is CSVVEGGQETQYF. DNA for the CDR3: TGCAGCGTTGTAGAGGGGGGGCAGGAGACCCAGTACTTC.

The V and J genes are TRBV7-6 and TRBJ1-2; perhaps TRBD1 as D (5 bases). CDR3 size: 15 residues. Trimming cost V 1 base and J 5 bases, with 14 bases left between them. Germline V gives CDR1 SGHVS, CDR2 FNYEAQ. CDR3 sequence: CASSLEGLGTYGYTF. CDR3 nucleotides: TGTGCCAGCAGCTTAGAGGGCTTAGGGACGTATGGCTACACCTTC.

The gene calls are TRBV29-1 and TRBJ2-3, with D tentatively TRBD1 (6 bases). V was cut by 5 bases and J by 2 bases, with 8 bases left in between. The CDR3 sequence is 12 residues long. Germline V gene data show CDR1 as SQVTM and CDR2 as ANQGSEA. CDR3 loop: CSVSGATDTQYF. The CDR3 DNA is TGCAGCGTTTCAGGGGCCACAGATACGCAGTATTTT.

The chain employs TRBV10-2 and TRBJ2-1; 7 bases map to TRBD1. The CDR3 covers 14 residues. V shed 6 bases and J 1 base; nucleotides not matched to a gene: 3. Germline CDR1 reads WSHSY; CDR2 reads SAAADI. As DNA, the CDR3 is TGCGCCAGCAGGATGACAGGGTCCTACAATGAGCAGTTCTTC. Its translation is CASRMTGSYNEQFF.

This sequence joins TRBV5-5 and TRBJ2-3; no firm D call. This CDR3 comprises 17 residues. Looked up from germline, CDR1 is SGHKS and CDR2 is YYEKEE (reference sequence). V was shortened by 1 base and J by 0 bases, with 15 bases between the two germline ends. CDR3 sequence: CASSLPYSYPSTDTQYF. CDR3 DNA: TGTGCCAGCAGCTTGCCCTATTCCTACCCTAGCACAGATACGCAGTATTTT.

The chain has TRBV27 and TRBJ1-1; a weak D match, TRBD1 (5 bases). The V end was cut by 3 bases, the J end by 1 base, with 9 bases between. The CDR3 is made up of 14 amino acids. Per germline, CDR1 MNHEY and CDR2 SMNVEV (reference sequence). The CDR3 nucleotides are TGTGCCAGCAGTTTTACGACAGCGAACACTGAAGCTTTCTTT. Its translation: CASSFTTANTEAFF.

This clone has just one count. The chain employs TRBV6-5 and TRBJ2-7; D perhaps matches TRBD2 (6 bases). The CDR3 loop spans 14 amino acids. V lost 0 bases and J 2 bases, leaving 8 bases between the germline ends. The germline V gene has CDR1 MNHEY and CDR2 SVGAGI. The CDR3 loop is CASSYSREAYEQYF. CDR3 nucleotide sequence: TGTGCCAGCAGTTACTCGAGGGAGGCCTACGAGCAGTACTTC.

This rearrangement joins TRBV6-1 to TRBJ1-4, with 7 bases that match TRBD1. Losses at the gene ends were 4 bases for V and 0 bases for J; bases not matched to a gene: 2. The CDR3 sequence is 15 residues long. Germline CDR1 and CDR2: MNHNS and SASEGT. The CDR3 here is CASSVTGATNEKLFF. The DNA of the CDR3 is TGTGCCAGCAGTGTCACAGGGGCAACTAATGAAAAACTGTTTTTT.

The chain employs TRBV10-3 and TRBJ2-7; 9 bases match TRBD1. Germline CDR1 is ENHRY and CDR2 is SYGVKD. This CDR3 contains 13 residues. Trimming took 2 bases from V and 7 from J; bases not matched to a gene: 3. For the CDR3, the DNA is TGTGCCATCAGTGAGGAGACAGGGGGGGAGCAGTACTTC. Translating gives CAISEETGGEQYF.